This T cell receptor (beta chain) was recovered during a study of blood T cell repertoires in COVID-19 (dated by TCRdb to the early 2020s). Turning to the overall study: Collaborator samples came from the United States, Italy and Spain and covered acute and convalescent phases of COVID-19. Where available, HLA class I and class II types were taken from metadata supplied by the sample provider and were not determined by assay-based typing. The sample metadata nearly always contained a de-identified subject ID, COVID-19 status, age in years and sex. The material from the prospective study consisted of cDNA or gDNA derived from T cells, B-cell-depleted T cells, or PBMCs. Subjects who had been exposed to COVID-19, were actively infected with it, or had recovered from it provided the deeply sampled blood TCRbeta repertoires that made up the dataset. A freely available public database, intended as a resource for researchers studying the immune response to SARS-CoV-2, is where the repertoires were released. Samples came from the ongoing ImmuneRACE study (first 160 participants) plus 1,254 subjects from 6 global collaborators.

In Seattle, one collaborating source enrolled patients while the infection was active and tracked those patients longitudinally over the course of disease. Each collaborating institution followed its own protocols to collect whole blood in K2EDTA tubes. For TCRbeta analysis, collaborators shipped samples in one of three forms: frozen whole blood, isolated PBMCs, or DNA extracted from either of those sample types. What the research found in general, with its limitations: The amount of clinical and demographic metadata varied by source and participant and was provided uncurated.

Points on this clone: Its antigen is not yet known. No much larger clonotype is one base removed from it; base qualities were not supplied.

TCRbeta CDR3 regions were amplified from genomic DNA by means of the immunoSEQ Assay, a bias-controlled multiplex PCR. Per the original workflow: Within the assay, amplification of reference gene primers was used to estimate how many nucleated cells each sample contained. To quantify the absolute abundance of each unique TCRbeta CDR3 rearrangement, sequence reads were collapsed and filtered. Productive Simpson clonality was computed per sample as the square root of Simpson's diversity index over productive rearrangements. TCRdb provides this immuneACCESS table in a form limited to in-frame rearrangements. Some clones are lacking; in checked studies, under half of them reflect an unresolved V gene, and why the rest are absent is not known. The DNA was the basis for D and trimming; V, J and clone size are from that table. Here the sample has tens of thousands of clones; roughly 89% occur a single time. The ten largest clones represent roughly 3.6% of the sample.

The clonotype originates from a man aged 40-55 years with COVID-19, enrolled during active disease. Sequencing input: peripheral blood.

The CDR3 protein sequence reads: CASSHEQGIKNGYTF. The nucleotide sequence reads TGTGCCAGCAGCCATGAACAGGGGATCAAAAATGGCTACACCTTC. The chain is made from TRBV4-2 and TRBJ1-2; the central 7 bases match TRBD1. From the germline V gene, CDR1 is LGHNA and CDR2 is YNFKEQ. Including cysteine and phenylalanine, the CDR3 has 15 amino acids. The entry retains the CDR3 DNA only, 45 bases that are in frame from base 1. The junction shows trimming of 3 bases on V and 6 bases on J, and the gene matches do not reach 10 bases of it.